One TCR beta chain is described in this entry. What it recognizes is unknown. Measured with immunoSEQ multiplex PCR; TCRdb has only the in-frame clones, and not every one. The sample has roughly 1,500,000 clones, around 98.5% seen once. This entry comes from a study of shared clonotypes between healthy human individuals. Study summary: A couple of women and three men aged 18 to 49 served as donors. Findings of the study overall: The sampled material consisted only of blood, and tissue repertoires are likely to differ. Lower generation probabilities were found for non-shared clonotypes than for those shared by all four donors.

None of the donors, who were healthy HIV-negative adults, had recently had acute infections or vaccinations. Looked up from germline, CDR1 is SGHNT and CDR2 is YYREEE (reference sequence). V shed 3 bases and J shed 0 bases, with 7 bases lying between them. The CDR3 length is 14 residues. The source is a man aged 30-40 years in good health. Sequenced input: naive CD4+ T cells sorted from blood. Subset denoted: CD45RA+ positively selected. V and J are TRBV5-4 and TRBJ1-3; D is unresolved. The CDR3 sequence: CASSSGISGNTIYF. The CDR3 DNA sequence: TGTGCCAGCAGCTCCGGGATCTCTGGAAACACCATATATTTT.